A selection of T cell receptor beta chains follows, all from one sample in a study of cytomegalovirus exposure and HLA in healthy donors. The method was immunoSEQ multiplex PCR; TCRdb's version includes in-frame clones alone and lacks a portion of them. The sample lists 180,000 or so clones, around 80% occurring once. The sequencing sample was made of PBMCs. These receptors were taken from a woman aged 45-65 years in good health and CMV-seropositive. CDR3s include the opening cysteine and the closing phenylalanine or tryptophan. Fields, in order: J gene, D gene, CDR3 length, clone size, V gene, CDR3 DNA, CDR3 protein. The D gene is left open where the match is weak. Not all rows give a size; the values are once, few, many and, for expanded clones, a class.

TRBJ2-4,-,15,-,TRBV6-5,TGTGCCAGCACTCCCGCAGGGGGGGCCAAAAACATTCAGTACTTC,CASTPAGGAKNIQYF
TRBJ2-4,-,14,-,TRBV5-1,TGCGCCAGCAGCTTACAGGGAGCCAAAAACATTCAGTACTTC,CASSLQGAKNIQYF
TRBJ1-5,-,13,-,TRBV10-1,TGCGCCAGCAGTCCAGGCATCAATCAGCCCCAGCATTTT,CASSPGINQPQHF
TRBJ2-7,-,14,-,TRBV19,TGTGCCAGTAGTCGTATAGCGGATCCCTACGAGCAGTACTTC,CASSRIADPYEQYF
TRBJ2-1,-,14,-,TRBV5-4,TGTGCCAGCAGCGGGGGAGGGGGGAACAATGAGCAGTTCTTC,CASSGGGGNNEQFF
TRBJ1-1,-,15,-,TRBV4-2,TGTGCCAGCAGCCAAGAGCCGGGAATCACCCCTGAAGCTTTCTTT,CASSQEPGITPEAFF
TRBJ1-1,TRBD1,13,-,TRBV15,TGTGCCACCACAATACAGGGGGACACTGAAGCTTTCTTT,CATTIQGDTEAFF
TRBJ1-2,-,13,-,TRBV14,TGTGCCAGCAGCCCAGGAACTAACTATGGCTACACCTTC,CASSPGTNYGYTF
TRBJ2-2,TRBD2,16,-,TRBV5-4,TGTGCCAGCCGACAGACTAGCGGGAGTGGCACCGGGGAGCTGTTTTTT,CASRQTSGSGTGELFF
TRBJ1-3,TRBD1,15,-,TRBV5-6,TGTGCCAGCAGTACCCGGGACAGGGCTGGAAACACCATATATTTT,CASSTRDRAGNTIYF
TRBJ2-7,TRBD2,17,-,TRBV7-9,TGTGCCAGCAGCCCGGGACTAGCGGGAGTGCCGCCGCGCGAGCAGTACTTC,CASSPGLAGVPPREQYF
TRBJ2-5,-,19,-,TRBV5-1,TGCGCCAGCAGACCCTACCGACTGAGGGAAGCTTCCGGGAAAGAGACCCAGTACTTC,CASRPYRLREASGKETQYF
TRBJ2-1,-,14,-,TRBV5-4,TGTGCCAGCGCGGGACTCAGCTCCTACAATGAGCAGTTCTTC,CASAGLSSYNEQFF
TRBJ2-7,-,12,-,TRBV5-6,TGTGCCAGCAGCCCGCGTCGAACCGAGCAGTACTTC,CASSPRRTEQYF
TRBJ2-7,TRBD2,15,-,TRBV4-3,TGCGCCAGCAGCCAAGCGGGGGGAGTTGGCTACGAGCAGTACTTC,CASSQAGGVGYEQYF
TRBJ1-1,TRBD1,14,-,TRBV6-5,TGTGCCAGCACCTCCCCGTTGACAGGGGAAGGAGCTTTCTTT,CASTSPLTGEGAFF
TRBJ2-1,TRBD1,18,once,TRBV27,TGTGCCAGCAGTTACTTCTCTCTGGTGGGACAGGACCACAATGAGCAGTTCTTC,CASSYFSLVGQDHNEQFF
TRBJ2-1,-,16,-,TRBV30,TGTGCCTGGAGTGTACGGATGACAGACCCCTACAATGAGCAGTTCTTC,CAWSVRMTDPYNEQFF
TRBJ2-5,TRBD2,15,-,TRBV10-2,TGCGCCAGCGCTCAGGCCCTAGCGGGCCAAGAGACCCAGTACTTC,CASAQALAGQETQYF
TRBJ1-6,-,16,-,TRBV7-2,TGTGCCAGCAGCCCCCATGGGGCAGGAAATAATTCACCCCTCCACTTT,CASSPHGAGNNSPLHF
TRBJ2-2,TRBD1,15,-,TRBV2,TGTGCCAGCAGTGAATCCGGACAGGGCACCGGGGAGCTGTTTTTT,CASSESGQGTGELFF
TRBJ2-7,-,17,-,TRBV4-1,TGCGCCAGCAGCCAAGGGGGCTCCGGGACTTTATCCTACGAGCAGTACTTC,CASSQGGSGTLSYEQYF
TRBJ1-5,-,13,-,TRBV18,TGTGCCAGCTCACCAGCAAGCGATCAGCCCCAGCATTTT,CASSPASDQPQHF
TRBJ1-2,TRBD1,16,once,TRBV5-4,TGTGCCAGCAGCTCCGAGGGGACAGGGGGTTTCTCTGGCTACACCTTC,CASSSEGTGGFSGYTF
TRBJ2-3,TRBD2,14,once,TRBV9,TGTGCCAGCAGCGACCTAGCGGTCACAGATACGCAGTATTTT,CASSDLAVTDTQYF
TRBJ2-5,TRBD2,15,once,TRBV5-1,TGCGCCAGCGGTAGCGGGGGAACGTACCAAGAGACCCAGTACTTC,CASGSGGTYQETQYF
TRBJ2-7,-,13,-,TRBV19,TGTGCCAGTAGTATGGACTTTAACTACGAGCAGTACTTC,CASSMDFNYEQYF
TRBJ2-4,TRBD2,13,-,TRBV15,TGTGCCACCAAAGCTAGCGGCCTGAACATTCAGTACTTC,CATKASGLNIQYF
TRBJ2-3,TRBD2,18,-,TRBV4-3,TGCGCCAGCAGCCAAGACCTTACTAGCGGGGGGGGCACAGATACGCAGTATTTT,CASSQDLTSGGGTDTQYF
TRBJ1-3,TRBD1,17,once,TRBV11-1,TGTGCCAGCAGCCCCCGACAGGGGACCGACTCTGGAAACACCATATATTTT,CASSPRQGTDSGNTIYF
TRBJ2-3,TRBD2,14,-,TRBV5-1,TGCGCCAGCAGCTGGAACAGCGGGAGAGATACGCAGTATTTT,CASSWNSGRDTQYF
TRBJ2-5,-,13,-,TRBV9,TGTGCCAGCAGTCCCGAGGGTGGAGAGACCCAGTACTTC,CASSPEGGETQYF
TRBJ1-4,TRBD1,15,once,TRBV28,TGTGCCAGCAGTCCGGGGACAGGGAGGAACGAAAAACTGTTTTTT,CASSPGTGRNEKLFF
TRBJ2-1,TRBD2,16,few,TRBV5-4,TGTGCCAGCAGCTTACGACTAGCGGGGGCCCACAATGAGCAGTTCTTC,CASSLRLAGAHNEQFF
TRBJ2-5,-,15,-,TRBV5-1,TGCGCCAGCAGCGCCAACCAGGGGATTCAAGAGACCCAGTACTTC,CASSANQGIQETQYF
TRBJ1-3,-,16,-,TRBV19,TGTGCCAGTAGTATCGGGGGGTCAATCTCTGGAAACACCATATATTTT,CASSIGGSISGNTIYF
TRBJ1-1,-,13,-,TRBV7-8,TGTGCCAGCAGCCCCCCTAGAAACACTGAAGCTTTCTTT,CASSPPRNTEAFF
TRBJ2-7,TRBD2,18,-,TRBV5-1,TGCGCCAGCAGCTTGCGGGGGGGCGGTGGACTAGCGGTAAGGGAGCAGTACTTC,CASSLRGGGGLAVREQYF
TRBJ2-1,TRBD2,16,-,TRBV29-1,TGCAGCGTTGACGGTCTAGCGGGAAGGATCTACAATGAGCAGTTCTTC,CSVDGLAGRIYNEQFF
TRBJ1-2,TRBD1,15,-,TRBV4-3,TGCGCCAGCAGCCAAGATCACAGGGGTTCAATTGGCTACACCTTC,CASSQDHRGSIGYTF
TRBJ2-3,TRBD1,15,-,TRBV2,TGTGCCAGCAGTGAACAGGGGGCAGTGGTAGATACGCAGTATTTT,CASSEQGAVVDTQYF
TRBJ2-1,TRBD2,13,-,TRBV5-1,TGCGCCAGCAGCCCCACCGCGGGAGCTGAGCAGTTCTTC,CASSPTAGAEQFF
TRBJ1-1,-,14,-,TRBV27,TGTGCCAGCTACCTATACAGGGAGAACACTGAAGCTTTCTTT,CASYLYRENTEAFF
TRBJ1-5,-,15,-,TRBV19,TGTGCCAGTAGTTCTTCAGGTAACGGCAATCAGCCCCAGCATTTT,CASSSSGNGNQPQHF